A selection of T cell receptor beta chains follows, all from one sample in a study of early T cells in non-severe SARS-CoV-2 infection. TCRdb itself ran the 5' RACE reads through MiXCR, one entry per CDR3 protein. The table includes some 30,000 distinct CDR3 sequences, roughly 6.6% detected once. Sequencing was done on a sample of whole blood. Source of these receptors: an adult who was a healthcare worker with PCR-confirmed SARS-CoV-2 infection or an uninfected control (not recorded which). The CDR3 runs from the conserved cysteine through the conserved F or W. Each record gives: J gene, D gene, clone size, V gene, CDR3 protein, CDR3 DNA. D genes are given only for firm matches. The size of a clone is reported for some rows only, either as once, few or many, or as a class for expanded clones.

J gene: TRBJ2-7
D gene: TRBD2
clone size: NA
V gene: TRBV7-6
CDR3 protein: CASSVRLAGGPSYEQYF
CDR3 DNA: TGTGCCAGCAGCGTACGACTAGCGGGAGGGCCTTCCTACGAGCAGTACTTC

J gene: TRBJ2-7
D gene: TRBD2
clone size: many
V gene: TRBV20-1
CDR3 protein: CSARYPLAGGYEQYF
CDR3 DNA: TGCAGTGCTAGATACCCACTAGCGGGAGGCTACGAGCAGTACTTC

J gene: TRBJ2-7
D gene: NA
clone size: many
V gene: TRBV28
CDR3 protein: CASTRNGARSDYEQYF
CDR3 DNA: TGTGCCAGCACCAGAAATGGGGCACGGTCCGACTACGAGCAGTACTTC

J gene: TRBJ2-4
D gene: TRBD2
clone size: medium-sized
V gene: TRBV7-2
CDR3 protein: CASSLEAGGPQYF
CDR3 DNA: TGTGCCAGCAGCTTGGAAGCGGGAGGGCCTCAGTACTTC

J gene: TRBJ2-3
D gene: NA
clone size: many
V gene: TRBV20-1
CDR3 protein: CSAPGRGRPTDTQYF
CDR3 DNA: TGCAGTGCTCCAGGCAGGGGAAGGCCCACAGATACGCAGTATTTT

J gene: TRBJ2-1
D gene: TRBD2
clone size: many
V gene: TRBV12-3/TRBV12-4
CDR3 protein: CASSTTGTSPWHEQFF
CDR3 DNA: TGTGCCAGCAGTACTACCGGGACTAGCCCTTGGCATGAGCAGTTCTTC

J gene: TRBJ1-4
D gene: NA
clone size: many
V gene: TRBV21-1
CDR3 protein: CASSKADEGQGGKLFF
CDR3 DNA: TGTGCCAGCAGCAAAGCCGATGAGGGGCAGGGAGGAAAACTGTTTTTT

J gene: TRBJ1-3
D gene: NA
clone size: many
V gene: TRBV28
CDR3 protein: CASSLGHFSGNTIYF
CDR3 DNA: TGTGCCAGCAGTTTGGGACATTTCTCTGGAAACACCATATATTTT

J gene: TRBJ2-5
D gene: TRBD2
clone size: few
V gene: TRBV20-1
CDR3 protein: CSVPGGRKTQYF
CDR3 DNA: TGCAGTGTTCCGGGAGGGAGGAAGACCCAGTACTTC

J gene: TRBJ2-1
D gene: NA
clone size: many
V gene: TRBV28
CDR3 protein: CASSLDSGVYNEQFF
CDR3 DNA: TGTGCCAGCAGTCTCGACAGTGGGGTATACAATGAGCAGTTCTTC

J gene: TRBJ1-4
D gene: NA
clone size: few
V gene: TRBV7-6
CDR3 protein: CASSSRNFGVTNEKLFF
CDR3 DNA: TGTGCCAGCAGCTCTCGAAATTTTGGGGTTACTAATGAAAAACTGTTTTTT

J gene: TRBJ2-7
D gene: NA
clone size: many
V gene: TRBV4-2
CDR3 protein: CASSQERHSNSYEQYF
CDR3 DNA: TGTGCCAGCAGCCAAGAGAGACACAGCAACTCCTACGAGCAGTACTTC

J gene: TRBJ2-1
D gene: NA
clone size: many
V gene: TRBV6-2/TRBV6-3
CDR3 protein: CATAGANYNEQFF
CDR3 DNA: TGTGCCACCGCGGGGGCTAACTACAATGAGCAGTTCTTC

J gene: TRBJ2-6
D gene: TRBD2
clone size: many
V gene: TRBV7-9
CDR3 protein: CASSLQVGLAGAGANVLTF
CDR3 DNA: TGTGCCAGCAGCTTACAGGTTGGCCTAGCGGGAGCTGGGGCCAACGTCCTGACTTTC

J gene: TRBJ2-3
D gene: NA
clone size: many
V gene: TRBV9
CDR3 protein: CASSVEGDTDTQYF
CDR3 DNA: TGTGCCAGCAGCGTAGAGGGCGACACAGATACGCAGTATTTT

J gene: TRBJ2-7
D gene: TRBD2
clone size: NA
V gene: TRBV28
CDR3 protein: CASSLEAGDYEQYF
CDR3 DNA: TGTGCCAGCAGTTTAGAAGCGGGAGACTACGAGCAGTACTTC

J gene: TRBJ2-1
D gene: TRBD2
clone size: many
V gene: TRBV20-1
CDR3 protein: CSARENSGSQFF
CDR3 DNA: TGCAGTGCTAGAGAGAATAGCGGGAGTCAGTTCTTC

J gene: TRBJ2-5
D gene: NA
clone size: few
V gene: TRBV15
CDR3 protein: CATSSVGETQYF
CDR3 DNA: TGTGCCACCAGCAGTGTAGGGGAGACCCAGTACTTC

J gene: TRBJ2-1
D gene: TRBD2
clone size: NA
V gene: TRBV11-3
CDR3 protein: CASSLTSANEQFF
CDR3 DNA: TGTGCCAGCAGCCTAACTAGCGCTAATGAGCAGTTCTTC

J gene: TRBJ1-2
D gene: TRBD1
clone size: many
V gene: TRBV18
CDR3 protein: CASSPSQGAHGYTF
CDR3 DNA: TGTGCCAGCTCACCTTCACAGGGGGCGCATGGCTACACCTTC

J gene: TRBJ2-3
D gene: NA
clone size: few
V gene: TRBV5-1
CDR3 protein: CASSLGSGSYTDTQYF
CDR3 DNA: TGCGCCAGCAGCTTGGGTTCGGGGTCTTACACAGATACGCAGTATTTT

J gene: TRBJ2-7
D gene: NA
clone size: many
V gene: TRBV6-6
CDR3 protein: CASTDYPDYEQYF
CDR3 DNA: TGTGCCAGCACTGACTACCCGGACTACGAGCAGTACTTC

J gene: TRBJ1-5
D gene: NA
clone size: many
V gene: TRBV7-9
CDR3 protein: CASSLNGALSNQPQHF
CDR3 DNA: TGTGCCAGCAGCTTAAACGGGGCCCTTAGCAATCAGCCCCAGCATTTT